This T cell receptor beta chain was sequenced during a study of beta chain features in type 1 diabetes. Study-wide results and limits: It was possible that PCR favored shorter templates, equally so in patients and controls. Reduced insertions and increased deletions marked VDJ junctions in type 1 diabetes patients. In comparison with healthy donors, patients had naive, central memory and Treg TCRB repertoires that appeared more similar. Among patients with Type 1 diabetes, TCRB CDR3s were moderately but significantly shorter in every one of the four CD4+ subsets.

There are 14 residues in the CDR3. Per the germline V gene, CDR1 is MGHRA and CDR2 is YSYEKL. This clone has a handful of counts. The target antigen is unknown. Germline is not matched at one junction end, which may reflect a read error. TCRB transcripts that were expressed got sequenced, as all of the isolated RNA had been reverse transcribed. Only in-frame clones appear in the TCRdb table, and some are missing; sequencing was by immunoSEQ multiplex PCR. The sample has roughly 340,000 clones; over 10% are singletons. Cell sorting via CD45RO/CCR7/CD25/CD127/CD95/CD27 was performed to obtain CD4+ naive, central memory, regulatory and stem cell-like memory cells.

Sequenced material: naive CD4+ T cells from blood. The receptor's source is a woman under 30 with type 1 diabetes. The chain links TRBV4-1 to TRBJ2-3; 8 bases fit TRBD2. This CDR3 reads CASSQGTSKDTQYF. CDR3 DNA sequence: TGCGCCAGCAGCCAAGGGACTAGCAAAGATACGCAGTATTTT.